Listed below are T cell receptor beta chains from one sample, sequenced in a study of PD-L1 blockade in urothelial cancer. The assay was immunoSEQ multiplex PCR, and TCRdb's table has in-frame clones only and misses some. The sample records approximately 86,000 clones, 85% being singletons. This sample comprised PBMCs, obtained around atezolizumab (anti-PD-L1) treatment. Receptors were obtained from a man in his forties or fifties with urothelial cancer. The CDR3 runs from the conserved cysteine through the conserved F or W. A D gene is named only where the DNA matches it firmly. Clone size appears in some rows only: once, few, many, or a class for an expanded clone.

abundance: .; v_gene: TRBV4-1; j_gene: TRBJ1-1; d_gene: .; CDR3nt: TGCGCCAGCAGCCAACCGGGACAGAACACTGAAGCTTTCTTT; CDR3aa: CASSQPGQNTEAFF
abundance: .; v_gene: TRBV7-3; j_gene: TRBJ2-1; d_gene: .; CDR3nt: TGTGCCAGCAGCTTAAGCGGAACGAAAGGGGATGAGCAGTTCTTC; CDR3aa: CASSLSGTKGDEQFF
abundance: once; v_gene: TRBV28; j_gene: TRBJ2-7; d_gene: .; CDR3nt: TGTGCCAGCAGGAAACTAGACTCCTCCTACGAGCAGTACTTC; CDR3aa: CASRKLDSSYEQYF
abundance: .; v_gene: TRBV13; j_gene: TRBJ2-7; d_gene: .; CDR3nt: TGTGCCAGCAGTCCCCGCGTGGATAGCGGCGTTTACGAGCAGTACTTC; CDR3aa: CASSPRVDSGVYEQYF
abundance: .; v_gene: TRBV27; j_gene: TRBJ1-2; d_gene: TRBD1; CDR3nt: TGTGCCAGCAGTTTATCGGGGACAGGGCTCTATGGCTACACCTTC; CDR3aa: CASSLSGTGLYGYTF
abundance: .; v_gene: TRBV7-9; j_gene: TRBJ1-2; d_gene: TRBD1; CDR3nt: TGTGCCAGCAGCAGGGGACAGGGGTTGGGCTACACCTTC; CDR3aa: CASSRGQGLGYTF
abundance: few; v_gene: TRBV28; j_gene: TRBJ2-5; d_gene: TRBD1; CDR3nt: TGTGCCAGCAGTTCGAGGGGGCTCGGGAAAGAGACCCAGTACTTC; CDR3aa: CASSSRGLGKETQYF
abundance: .; v_gene: TRBV4-1; j_gene: TRBJ2-7; d_gene: TRBD2; CDR3nt: TGCGCCAGCAGCCCGGCTCGGGGGGGCAGTTCCTACGAGCAGTACTTC; CDR3aa: CASSPARGGSSYEQYF
abundance: few; v_gene: TRBV4-3; j_gene: TRBJ2-3; d_gene: .; CDR3nt: TGCGCCAGCAGCCAAGATCCGCAGGGAACAGATACGCAGTATTTT; CDR3aa: CASSQDPQGTDTQYF
abundance: .; v_gene: TRBV28; j_gene: TRBJ1-1; d_gene: .; CDR3nt: TGTGCCAGCAGAAGTGACACTCCTCAAGCTTTCTTT; CDR3aa: CASRSDTPQAFF
abundance: few; v_gene: TRBV7-3; j_gene: TRBJ2-2; d_gene: .; CDR3nt: TGTGCCAGCAGCTCATTTAGCACCGGGGAGCTGTTTTTT; CDR3aa: CASSSFSTGELFF
abundance: .; v_gene: TRBV29-1; j_gene: TRBJ1-2; d_gene: TRBD1; CDR3nt: TGCAGCGTTGAAGATTCCAGGGGGCGAGGCTACACCTTC; CDR3aa: CSVEDSRGRGYTF
abundance: once; v_gene: TRBV30; j_gene: TRBJ2-7; d_gene: .; CDR3nt: TGTGCCTGGAGTGTTTCCGGCTACGAGCAGTACTTC; CDR3aa: CAWSVSGYEQYF
abundance: .; v_gene: TRBV12-5; j_gene: TRBJ2-1; d_gene: .; CDR3nt: TGTGCTAGTGGTACCGCTTCCCCCCTAGCAAGTAATGAGCAGTTCTTC; CDR3aa: CASGTASPLASNEQFF
abundance: .; v_gene: TRBV5-1; j_gene: TRBJ1-1; d_gene: TRBD1; CDR3nt: TGCGCCAGCAGCTGGGATGACAGGGGGGCTGAAGCTTTCTTT; CDR3aa: CASSWDDRGAEAFF
abundance: .; v_gene: TRBV2; j_gene: TRBJ1-2; d_gene: .; CDR3nt: TGTGCCAGCCTTTTTGACACCCCCTATGGCTACACCTTC; CDR3aa: CASLFDTPYGYTF
abundance: .; v_gene: TRBV7-9; j_gene: TRBJ2-5; d_gene: TRBD2; CDR3nt: TGTGCCAGCAGCTTAAGGGGTTGGCGGGAGGAACAAGAGACCCAGTACTTC; CDR3aa: CASSLRGWREEQETQYF
abundance: .; v_gene: TRBV5-1; j_gene: TRBJ2-6; d_gene: .; CDR3nt: TGCGCCAGCAGCTTGGCCCTGCTTAAGCCTGGGGCCAACGTCCTGACTTTC; CDR3aa: CASSLALLKPGANVLTF
abundance: .; v_gene: TRBV19; j_gene: TRBJ1-1; d_gene: TRBD1; CDR3nt: TGTGCCAGTAGAATGACCCCTGGGACAGCCACTGAAGCTTTCTTT; CDR3aa: CASRMTPGTATEAFF
abundance: .; v_gene: TRBV23-1; j_gene: TRBJ2-7; d_gene: TRBD1; CDR3nt: TGCGCCAGCAGCTTAACCCCACCGGGACAGGGATACTACGAGCAGTACTTC; CDR3aa: CASSLTPPGQGYYEQYF
abundance: .; v_gene: TRBV7-6; j_gene: TRBJ2-2; d_gene: TRBD1; CDR3nt: TGTGCCAGCAGCATGCAACAGGGGACCGGGGAGCTGTTTTTT; CDR3aa: CASSMQQGTGELFF
abundance: .; v_gene: TRBV10-2; j_gene: TRBJ2-7; d_gene: .; CDR3nt: TGCGCCACCGAAGGACTCGCCTACGAGCAGTACTTC; CDR3aa: CATEGLAYEQYF
abundance: .; v_gene: TRBV11-2; j_gene: TRBJ2-7; d_gene: .; CDR3nt: TGTGCCAGCAGCCCCCAGGGCCTTCCCTACGAGCAGTACTTC; CDR3aa: CASSPQGLPYEQYF
abundance: .; v_gene: TRBV5-4; j_gene: TRBJ2-5; d_gene: TRBD1; CDR3nt: TGTGCCAGCAGGAGGGACAGGAAAGAGACCCAGTACTTC; CDR3aa: CASRRDRKETQYF
abundance: .; v_gene: TRBV7-3; j_gene: TRBJ2-1; d_gene: .; CDR3nt: TGTGCCAGCAGCCCTCAGGGGTCCGCCTACAATGAGCAGTTCTTC; CDR3aa: CASSPQGSAYNEQFF
abundance: .; v_gene: TRBV4-3; j_gene: TRBJ2-2; d_gene: .; CDR3nt: TGCGCCAGCAGCTCGAAGCGGGTCTCCCCGGAGCTGTTTTTT; CDR3aa: CASSSKRVSPELFF
abundance: .; v_gene: TRBV6-5; j_gene: TRBJ2-7; d_gene: TRBD2; CDR3nt: TGTGCCAGCAGCCTCAAGGGACTAGCTGGATACGAGCAGTACTTC; CDR3aa: CASSLKGLAGYEQYF
abundance: .; v_gene: TRBV18; j_gene: TRBJ1-1; d_gene: TRBD1; CDR3nt: TGTGCCAGCTCCCCCGGGACAGAACTAGAAGCTTTCTTT; CDR3aa: CASSPGTELEAFF
abundance: .; v_gene: TRBV5-4; j_gene: TRBJ2-5; d_gene: .; CDR3nt: TGTGCCAGCAGCTTGGGAAGCTTGCTAGCGTCAGAAGAGACCCAGTACTTC; CDR3aa: CASSLGSLLASEETQYF
abundance: .; v_gene: TRBV30; j_gene: TRBJ2-7; d_gene: .; CDR3nt: TGTGCCTGGGGACAGCTTTACGAGCAGTACTTC; CDR3aa: CAWGQLYEQYF
abundance: .; v_gene: TRBV6-5; j_gene: TRBJ2-2; d_gene: .; CDR3nt: TGTGCCAGCAGTTACCGGGGGAACACCGGGGAGCTGTTTTTT; CDR3aa: CASSYRGNTGELFF
abundance: once; v_gene: TRBV7-9; j_gene: TRBJ1-2; d_gene: TRBD1; CDR3nt: TGTGCCAGCAGCCCCGGGACAGGGCATGGCTACACCTTC; CDR3aa: CASSPGTGHGYTF
abundance: .; v_gene: TRBV5-1; j_gene: TRBJ1-1; d_gene: .; CDR3nt: TGCGCCAGCAGCCGCGGGACTGTGGAAGAAGCTTTCTTT; CDR3aa: CASSRGTVEEAFF
abundance: once; v_gene: TRBV20-1; j_gene: TRBJ1-3; d_gene: .; CDR3nt: TGCAGTGCTATTCTGGGAAACACCATATATTTT; CDR3aa: CSAILGNTIYF
abundance: .; v_gene: TRBV6-1; j_gene: TRBJ1-1; d_gene: TRBD1; CDR3nt: TGTGCCAGCAGACAGGGGAGAACTGAAGCTTTCTTT; CDR3aa: CASRQGRTEAFF
abundance: .; v_gene: TRBV19; j_gene: TRBJ2-3; d_gene: TRBD2; CDR3nt: TGTGCCAGTAGTCTTCAAGCGGGGAGCACAGATACGCAGTATTTT; CDR3aa: CASSLQAGSTDTQYF
abundance: few; v_gene: TRBV27; j_gene: TRBJ2-1; d_gene: .; CDR3nt: TGTGCCAGCAGTCGGGACTCCAATGAGCAGTTCTTC; CDR3aa: CASSRDSNEQFF
abundance: .; v_gene: TRBV19; j_gene: TRBJ2-7; d_gene: .; CDR3nt: TGTGCCAGTAGTATCGGGACTTCCAGATACGAGCAGTACTTC; CDR3aa: CASSIGTSRYEQYF
abundance: .; v_gene: TRBV7-2; j_gene: TRBJ1-4; d_gene: .; CDR3nt: TGTGCCAGCAGCTTAGCTGCTTCCAGTTCTAATGAAAAACTGTTTTTT; CDR3aa: CASSLAASSSNEKLFF
abundance: .; v_gene: TRBV9; j_gene: TRBJ1-1; d_gene: .; CDR3nt: TGTGCCAGCAGCACAACAGGGCTGGCGAACACTGAAGCTTTCTTT; CDR3aa: CASSTTGLANTEAFF
abundance: many; v_gene: TRBV30; j_gene: TRBJ2-7; d_gene: .; CDR3nt: TGTGCCTGGAGTGTACAGAGTGGTAGAAACGAGCAGTACTTC; CDR3aa: CAWSVQSGRNEQYF
abundance: .; v_gene: TRBV7-2; j_gene: TRBJ2-7; d_gene: .; CDR3nt: TGTGCCAGCAGCTCCCTCTCGAGGGCCTTATCCGAGCAGTACTTC; CDR3aa: CASSSLSRALSEQYF
abundance: .; v_gene: TRBV19; j_gene: TRBJ2-5; d_gene: .; CDR3nt: TGTGCCAGTAGCCCCCCCAACGCGGGTGTGTCGAAGACCCAGTACTTC; CDR3aa: CASSPPNAGVSKTQYF
abundance: .; v_gene: TRBV7-9; j_gene: TRBJ1-1; d_gene: TRBD1; CDR3nt: TGTGCCAGCAGCTTTCCCGACAGGGGGCCTGAAGCTTTCTTT; CDR3aa: CASSFPDRGPEAFF
abundance: .; v_gene: TRBV5-1; j_gene: TRBJ2-2; d_gene: TRBD1; CDR3nt: TGCGCCAGCAGCTTCAGGACAGGGAACACCGGGGAGCTGTTTTTT; CDR3aa: CASSFRTGNTGELFF
abundance: .; v_gene: TRBV28; j_gene: TRBJ1-1; d_gene: .; CDR3nt: TGTGCCAGCGCATGGACAGAAGCGAACACTGAAGCTTTCTTT; CDR3aa: CASAWTEANTEAFF
abundance: .; v_gene: TRBV28; j_gene: TRBJ2-7; d_gene: .; CDR3nt: TGTGCCAGCAGTTCCCCTACGCAGCGTCCCCTCTACGAGCAGTACTTC; CDR3aa: CASSSPTQRPLYEQYF
abundance: few; v_gene: TRBV2; j_gene: TRBJ1-2; d_gene: .; CDR3nt: TGTGCCAGCAGACAGGAGACCAACTATGGCTACACCTTC; CDR3aa: CASRQETNYGYTF
abundance: .; v_gene: TRBV9; j_gene: TRBJ2-1; d_gene: .; CDR3nt: TGTGCCAGCAGCGTCGACAGGCAGCAGTTCTTC; CDR3aa: CASSVDRQQFF